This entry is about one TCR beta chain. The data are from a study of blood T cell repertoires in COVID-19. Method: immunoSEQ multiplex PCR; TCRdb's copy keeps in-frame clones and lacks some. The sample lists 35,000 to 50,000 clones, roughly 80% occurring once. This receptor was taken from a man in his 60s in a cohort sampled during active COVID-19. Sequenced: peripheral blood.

CDR3 bases: TGTGCCATCAGCGGACAGGGGGCCGTGGGTACGCAGTATTTT. It translates to CAISGQGAVGTQYF. The chain uses TRBV10-3 and TRBJ2-3; 11 bases are shared with TRBD1. Trimming removed 6 bases from V and 8 bases from J; junction bases left unmatched: 7. CDR1 ENHRY and CDR2 SYGVKD come from the germline V gene. The CDR3 extends over 14 amino acids.